A single sample gave rise to the 5 T cell receptor beta chains below, sequenced in a study of T cell responses to AZD1222 COVID-19 vaccine. Method: immunoSEQ multiplex PCR; TCRdb's copy keeps in-frame clones and lacks some. There are roughly 150,000 clones in the sample; around 93% occur only once, and roughly 2.3% lies in the top ten. Sequenced material: peripheral blood, taken on day 0 of AZD1222 vaccination. The receptors stem from an adult in good health.

V gene TRBV28 combines with J gene TRBJ2-1; the D gene is possibly TRBD2 (6 bases). The germline V gene has CDR1 MDHEN and CDR2 SYDVKM. V lost 6 bases and J lost 4, with 10 bases in between. This CDR3 has 13 residues. The CDR3 loop reads CASRSSGYNEQFF. The DNA of the CDR3 is TGTGCCAGCAGGTCGAGCGGGTACAATGAGCAGTTCTTC. Supplemented by reference TRBV28 and TRBJ2-1, the full variable domain reads DVKVTQSSRYLVKRTGEKVFLECVQDMDHENMFWYRQDPGLGLRLIYFSYDVKMKEKGDIPEGYSVSREKKERFSLILESASTNQTSMYLCASRSSGYNEQFFGPGTRLTVL.

The V call is TRBV29-1, the J call TRBJ2-3, with 8 bases identical to TRBD2. Germline CDR1 SQVTM, CDR2 ANQGSEA. This CDR3 contains 13 residues. CDR3 in DNA: TGCAGTGGACTAGCTGAGAGCACAGATACGCAGTATTTT. Translation gives CSGLAESTDTQYF.

V is TRBV18 and J is TRBJ2-2, with a weak D call TRBD2 (6 bases). Per germline, CDR1 KGHSH and CDR2 LQKENI. CDR3 length: 15 residues. V gave up 4 bases and J gave up 3 bases, with 12 bases separating them. The DNA for the CDR3 is TGTGCCAGCTCACGGGGCGGCGGGGACACCGGGGAGCTGTTTTTT. Protein: CASSRGGGDTGELFF.

CDR3 DNA sequence: TGTGCCAGCAGCTTAGGACAGGGGTTAAGTCAGCCCCAGCATTTT. This sequence encodes CASSLGQGLSQPQHF. The J gene is TRBJ1-5, the V gene TRBV7-2; TRBD1 aligns across 8 bases. The CDR3 length is 15 residues. Germline-derived CDR1 and CDR2 are SGHTA and FQGNSA. V lost 1 base and J lost 6; bases outside the gene matches: 5.

V and J are TRBV9 and TRBJ2-4, with no clear D. Trimming shortened V by 3 bases and J by 1 base, and 14 bases separated the two germline ends. The CDR3 runs 16 residues. Germline V lookup: CDR1 SGDLS, CDR2 YYNGEE. CDR3 protein: CASSGGSSVAKNIQYF. CDR3 in DNA: TGTGCCAGCAGCGGTGGCTCCTCGGTGGCCAAAAACATTCAGTACTTC.